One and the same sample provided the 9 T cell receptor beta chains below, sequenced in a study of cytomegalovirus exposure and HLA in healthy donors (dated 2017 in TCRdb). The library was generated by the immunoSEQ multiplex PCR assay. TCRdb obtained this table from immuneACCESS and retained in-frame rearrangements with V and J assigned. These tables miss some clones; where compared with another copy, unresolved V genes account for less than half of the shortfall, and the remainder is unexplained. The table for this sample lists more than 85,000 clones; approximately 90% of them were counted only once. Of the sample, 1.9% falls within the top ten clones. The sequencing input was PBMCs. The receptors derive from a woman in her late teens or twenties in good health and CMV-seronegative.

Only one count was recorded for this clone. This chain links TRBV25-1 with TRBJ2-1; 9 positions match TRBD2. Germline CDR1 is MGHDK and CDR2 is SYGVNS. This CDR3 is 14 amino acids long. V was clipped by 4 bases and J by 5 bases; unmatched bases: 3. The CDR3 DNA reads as TGTGCCAGCAGTGTAGCGGGGGCGAACAATGAGCAGTTCTTC. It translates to CASSVAGANNEQFF.

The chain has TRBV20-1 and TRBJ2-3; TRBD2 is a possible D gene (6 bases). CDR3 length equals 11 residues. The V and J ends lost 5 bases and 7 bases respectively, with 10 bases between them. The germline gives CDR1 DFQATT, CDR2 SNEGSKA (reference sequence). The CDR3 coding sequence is TGCAGTGCTCGGGAGTGGAATACGCAGTATTTT. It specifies CSAREWNTQYF.

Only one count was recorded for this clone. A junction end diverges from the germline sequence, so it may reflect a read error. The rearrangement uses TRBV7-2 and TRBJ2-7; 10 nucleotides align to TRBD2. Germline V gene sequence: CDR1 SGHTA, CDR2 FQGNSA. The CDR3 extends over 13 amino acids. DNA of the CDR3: TGTGCCAGCAGCCTAGCGGGAGAATACGAGCAGTACTTC. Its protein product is CASSLAGEYEQYF.

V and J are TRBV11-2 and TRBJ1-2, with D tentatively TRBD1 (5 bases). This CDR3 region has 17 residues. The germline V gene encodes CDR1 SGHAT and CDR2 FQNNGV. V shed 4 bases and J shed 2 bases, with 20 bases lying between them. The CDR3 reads CASSSPRGGGDNYGYTF. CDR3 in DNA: TGTGCCAGCAGCTCACCCCGGGGCGGGGGAGACAACTATGGCTACACCTTC.

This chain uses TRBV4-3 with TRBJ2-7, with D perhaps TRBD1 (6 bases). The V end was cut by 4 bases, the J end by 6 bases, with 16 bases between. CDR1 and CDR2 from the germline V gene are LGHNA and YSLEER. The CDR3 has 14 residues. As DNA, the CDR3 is TGCGCCAGCAGCCCGTACTCAGGGGTCGGCGAGCAGTACTTC. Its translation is CASSPYSGVGEQYF.

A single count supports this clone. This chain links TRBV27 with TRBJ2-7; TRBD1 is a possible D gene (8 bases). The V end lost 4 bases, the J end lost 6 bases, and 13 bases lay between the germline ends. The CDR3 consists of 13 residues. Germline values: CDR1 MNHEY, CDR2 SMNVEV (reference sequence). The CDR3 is CASSYTGGGEQYF. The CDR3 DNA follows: TGTGCCAGCAGTTACACAGGGGGGGGCGAGCAGTACTTC.

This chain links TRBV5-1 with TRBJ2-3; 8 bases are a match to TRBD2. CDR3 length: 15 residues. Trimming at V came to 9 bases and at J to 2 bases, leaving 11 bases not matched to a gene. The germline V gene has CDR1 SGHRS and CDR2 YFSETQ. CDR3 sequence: CATNSGTAITDTQYF. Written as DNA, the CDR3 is TGCGCCACCAATAGCGGGACCGCCATCACAGATACGCAGTATTTT.

CDR3 coding DNA: TGTGCCAGCAGCTTACAGGTCTCCTACGAGCAGTACTTC. It yields the protein CASSLQVSYEQYF. The rearrangement uses TRBV5-5 and TRBJ2-7; D is possibly TRBD1 (5 bases). Trimming pared 2 bases from V and 0 bases from J, leaving 6 bases between. Germline CDR1 is SGHKS and CDR2 is YYEKEE (reference sequence). There are 13 residues in the CDR3.

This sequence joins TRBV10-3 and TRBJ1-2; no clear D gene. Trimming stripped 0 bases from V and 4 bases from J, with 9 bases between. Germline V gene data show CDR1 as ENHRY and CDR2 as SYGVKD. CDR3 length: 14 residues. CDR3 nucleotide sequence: TGTGCCATCAGTGAGTCTGGACTCCCCTATGGCTACACCTTC. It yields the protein CAISESGLPYGYTF.